The present entry profiles one T cell receptor (beta chain) with its context. What it binds is not known. The source of the sample is a study of radiation and T cells in renal cell carcinoma. CDR1 is MNHEY and CDR2 is SMNVEV in the germline V gene (reference sequence). The CDR3 length is 14 residues. V shed 3 bases and J shed 3 bases, with 11 bases lying between them. TCRdb's table, derived via immunoSEQ multiplex PCR, lists solely in-frame clones and lacks some. The sample lists about 59,000 clones, more than 60% occurring once. Points from the study as a whole: From baseline, blood top tumor clonotypes peaked at 2 weeks post-radiation. Baseline intratumoral clonotype presence is unknown without pretreatment biopsies.

Indicated time point: baseline pretreatment blood. The treatment denotes: 15 Gy SBRT to primary tumor, nephrectomy 4 weeks later. Blood was sampled at baseline, 2 weeks and 4 weeks after SBRT. J is TRBJ1-1 and V is TRBV27; tentative D call: TRBD1 (5 bases). Sequences were derived from blood, sampled from a patient whose treatment included radiotherapy and nephrectomy. The sequence derives from a man aged 60-69 years with renal cell carcinoma. This chain's CDR3 is CASSFNGGDTEAFF. CDR3 DNA sequence: TGTGCCAGCAGTTTTAACGGGGGGGACACTGAAGCTTTCTTT.